What follows is one TCR beta chain and its context. What this receptor recognizes is not known. Base qualities are not recorded, but no much larger clone differs from it by a single base. From a lookup of the germline V gene, CDR1 and CDR2 are ENHRY and SYGVKD. Measured from the cysteine to the phenylalanine, the CDR3 is 12 residues long. Left in the record is the CDR3 DNA by itself, 36 bases read in frame from the first base. The germline ends are 12 bases apart after V is trimmed by 4 bases and J by 8 bases. The collaborating institutions used their own protocols to collect whole blood in K2EDTA tubes. For TCRbeta analysis, collaborators shipped samples as frozen whole blood, isolated PBMCs, or DNA extracted from either of those sample types. TCRbeta CDR3 regions were amplified from genomic DNA by means of the immunoSEQ Assay, a bias-controlled multiplex PCR. The study's own analysis went as follows. Nucleated cell counts per sample were estimated from amplification of reference gene primers within the assay. Sequence reads were collapsed and filtered to measure the absolute abundance of every unique TCRbeta CDR3 rearrangement. For each sample, productive Simpson clonality was calculated by taking the square root of Simpson's diversity index across productive rearrangements. Here the immuneACCESS table is served through TCRdb, limited to in-frame sequences with V and J called. Missing clones are a known gap in these copies; in checked studies unresolved V genes cover under half, and the rest lacks a known reason. V, J and clone size derive from that table, while D and trimming were established from the DNA sequence. The sample table contains roughly 190,000 clones; only one count was recorded for 70% to 85% of them. Of the sample, about an eighth is held by the ten largest clones.

This sample was included in a study of blood T cell repertoires in COVID-19 (dated by TCRdb to the early 2020s). Study-level background: Collaborator samples came from the United States, Italy and Spain and covered acute and convalescent phases of COVID-19. The prospective study material was composed of cDNA or gDNA derived from T cells, B-cell-depleted T cells, or PBMCs. Deeply sampled blood TCRbeta repertoires from subjects exposed to, actively infected with, or recovered from COVID-19 were included in the dataset. The repertoires were released in a freely available public database intended as a resource for research on the immune response to SARS-CoV-2. Samples came from the ongoing ImmuneRACE study (first 160 participants) plus 1,254 subjects from 6 global collaborators. Nearly every sample came with metadata listing a de-identified subject ID, COVID-19 status, age in years and sex. Where available, HLA class I and class II types were taken from metadata supplied by the sample provider and were not determined by assay-based typing.

Overall results and qualifications from the work: How much clinical and demographic metadata was included differed by source and by participant, and the metadata was provided uncurated.

The sequencing input was peripheral blood. In this chain, TRBV10-3 is recombined with TRBJ2-7; a tentative D match to TRBD1 spans 5 bases. The receptor comes from a woman in her 50s with acute or convalescent COVID-19. DNA sequence: TGTGCCATCAGTGCCTTCGACAGTCAGCAGTACTTC. Its product reads: CAISAFDSQQYF.